Presented here are 17 T cell receptor beta chains from one specimen sequenced in a study of OX40 agonist ivuxolimab in advanced cancers. Assay used: immunoSEQ multiplex PCR; TCRdb lists only in-frame clones, some missing. Of 70,000 or so clones in the sample, approximately 90% were seen once. Sequenced material: CD4+ or CD8+ T cells sorted from blood, taken in a trial of the OX40 agonist ivuxolimab. These TCRs come from an adult with an advanced solid tumor such as melanoma, head and neck, liver or kidney cancer.

J is TRBJ2-7 and V is TRBV30; no clear D. The V gene lost 2 bases and the J gene lost 5 bases, with 4 bases spanning the gap. Germline loops: CDR1 GTSNPN, CDR2 SVGIG (reference sequence). The CDR3 has 10 amino acids. The CDR3 loop is CAWSNHEQYF. The CDR3 nucleotides are TGTGCCTGGAGTAACCACGAGCAGTACTTC.

The chain uses TRBV11-2 and TRBJ2-3, with TRBD2 matching 7 bases. Germline trimming cut 6 bases from V and 5 bases from J; bases unmatched to any gene: 2. This CDR3 contains 12 residues. Germline lookup yields CDR1 SGHAT and CDR2 FQNNGV. The CDR3 is CASRSGGDTQYF. In nucleotides, the CDR3 is TGTGCCAGCAGGTCGGGGGGAGATACGCAGTATTTT.

The V gene is TRBV27, the J gene TRBJ2-6; D is perhaps TRBD1 (6 bases). The CDR3 consists of 15 residues. Trimming took off 5 bases at V and 4 bases at J, with 12 bases between the two ends. From germline, CDR1 is MNHEY and CDR2 SMNVEV (reference sequence). CDR3 nucleotide sequence: TGTGCCAGCAGTGTCACAGGGAGAGGGGCCAACGTCCTGACTTTC. Its protein is CASSVTGRGANVLTF.

The chain carries TRBV7-6 and TRBJ2-2, with D perhaps matching TRBD1 (6 bases). The length of the CDR3 is 13 residues. Trimming removed 5 bases from V and 7 bases from J, with 11 bases in between. Germline V CDR1 and CDR2: SGHVS, FNYEAQ. The CDR3 loop reads CASSPTGFGELFF. CDR3 bases: TGTGCCAGCAGCCCGACAGGTTTCGGGGAGCTGTTTTTT.

The chain uses TRBV5-1 and TRBJ2-2; D gene unclear. The CDR3 extends over 13 amino acids. From germline, CDR1 is SGHRS and CDR2 YFSETQ. The V end was cut by 4 bases, the J end by 3 bases, with 7 bases between. CDR3 loop: CASSPGDTGELFF. The CDR3 region has the DNA TGCGCCAGCAGCCCTGGCGACACCGGGGAGCTGTTTTTT.

The rearrangement joins TRBV6-6 to TRBJ1-2; weak D call: TRBD1 (6 bases). Germline CDR1 MNHNY, CDR2 SVGAGI (reference sequence). This CDR3 region has 15 residues. V lost 6 bases and J 1 base, leaving 15 bases between the germline ends. In DNA form, the CDR3 reads TGTGCCAGCAGCCCCGTTGGACAGTTTAACTATGGCTACACCTTC. This encodes CASSPVGQFNYGYTF.

The chain uses TRBV5-6 and TRBJ2-2; TRBD1 aligns across 9 bases. The CDR3 consists of 15 residues. In germline, CDR1 is SGHDT, CDR2 YYEEEE. V lost 4 bases and J lost 4; bases outside the gene matches: 5. The CDR3 loop reads CASSRGQGPTGELFF. The CDR3 DNA sequence: TGTGCCAGCAGCCGCGGACAGGGGCCCACCGGGGAGCTGTTTTTT.

The chain employs TRBV19 and TRBJ1-1, with 8 bases lining up with TRBD1. Trimming took 7 bases from V and 0 from J; bases not matched to a gene: 10. Germline V lookup: CDR1 LNHDA, CDR2 SQIVND (reference sequence). This CDR3 spans 16 amino acids. In DNA form, the CDR3 reads TGTGCCAGTAACAGGGGGACGAGATTCATGAACACTGAAGCTTTCTTT. The encoded protein is CASNRGTRFMNTEAFF. Full variable domain (outside the CDR3, taken from reference TRBV19 and TRBJ1-1): DGGITQSPKYLFRKEGQNVTLSCEQNLNHDAMYWYRQDPGQGLRLIYYSQIVNDFQKGDIAEGYSVSREKKESFPLTVTSAQKNPTAFYLCASNRGTRFMNTEAFFGQGTRLTVV.

The V call is TRBV5-4, the J call TRBJ1-6; a possible D gene is TRBD1 (6 bases). The germline gives CDR1 SGHNT, CDR2 YYREEE (reference sequence). CDR3 length: 17 residues. Deletions cut 2 bases from V and 9 bases from J, with 21 bases between. CDR3 sequence (DNA): TGTGCCAGCAGCTTCGCGCAGGGGTTCAAACAAGGTTCACCCCTCCACTTT. Amino acid sequence: CASSFAQGFKQGSPLHF.

The rearrangement links TRBV7-5 to TRBJ1-3. TRBV7-5 is shown as a pseudogene. The CDR3 spans 16 residues. The CDR3: CARSPTSDRRVNTIYF. CDR3 in DNA: TGTGCCAGAAGTCCTACTTCGGACCGGAGGGTAAACACCATATATTTT.

This clone appeared a few times. This CDR3 is CASSVSTYEQYF. CDR3 bases: TGTGCCAGCAGTGTGTCGACATACGAGCAGTACTTC. This chain connects TRBV2 to TRBJ2-7, with D hard to call. This CDR3 has 12 residues. The V gene lost 4 bases and the J gene lost 4 bases, with 8 bases spanning the gap. Germline V gene sequence: CDR1 SNHLY, CDR2 FYNNEI.

The chain couples TRBV7-2 to TRBJ2-7; tentative D call: TRBD1 (5 bases). Trimming took off 2 bases at V and 0 bases at J, with 11 bases between the two ends. The CDR3 is made up of 15 amino acids. The germline V gene encodes CDR1 SGHTA and CDR2 FQGNSA. CDR3 residues: CASSLQGLNSYEQYF. CDR3 DNA: TGTGCCAGCAGCTTACAGGGATTAAACTCCTACGAGCAGTACTTC.

The rearrangement uses TRBV28 and TRBJ2-4; no clear D. The CDR3 runs to 14 residues. Germline loops: CDR1 MDHEN, CDR2 SYDVKM. Trimming took 3 bases from V and 8 from J, leaving 14 bases between them. In DNA form, the CDR3 reads TGTGCCAGCAGTTTGACCCCCAAAAAGGACATTCAGTACTTC. Amino acids: CASSLTPKKDIQYF. The variable domain in full, with the rest retrieved from reference TRBV28 and TRBJ2-4, is DVKVTQSSRYLVKRTGEKVFLECVQDMDHENMFWYRQDPGLGLRLIYFSYDVKMKEKGDIPEGYSVSREKKERFSLILESASTNQTSMYLCASSLTPKKDIQYFGAGTRLSVL.

J is TRBJ1-2 and V is TRBV28; 7 positions match TRBD1. The V gene end was trimmed by 4 bases and the J gene end by 4 bases; junction bases not matched to a gene: 6. Germline V gives CDR1 MDHEN, CDR2 SYDVKM. The CDR3 is 14 amino acids. The DNA of the CDR3 is TGTGCCAGCAGTTCCGGACAGGAAGTCTATGGCTACACCTTC. This translates into CASSSGQEVYGYTF.

The chain joins TRBV28 to TRBJ1-4; tentatively, D is TRBD1 (5 bases). Per the germline V gene, CDR1 is MDHEN and CDR2 is SYDVKM. V lost 3 bases and J lost 8, with 16 bases in between. The CDR3 extends over 15 amino acids. The CDR3, as DNA: TGTGCCAGCAGTTTTCGAGAAGGGGTGAAAGAAAAACTGTTTTTT. This encodes CASSFREGVKEKLFF. Full variable domain (remainder filled in from reference TRBV28 and TRBJ1-4): DVKVTQSSRYLVKRTGEKVFLECVQDMDHENMFWYRQDPGLGLRLIYFSYDVKMKEKGDIPEGYSVSREKKERFSLILESASTNQTSMYLCASSFREGVKEKLFFGSGTQLSVL.

CDR3 sequence reads: CASSHGQGFGQPQHF. For the CDR3, the DNA is TGTGCCAGCAGCCACGGACAGGGGTTCGGTCAGCCCCAGCATTTT. This chain connects TRBV13 to TRBJ1-5, with 9 bases identical to TRBD1. Germline-derived CDR1 and CDR2 are PRHDT and FYEKMQ (reference sequence). CDR3 length: 15 residues. The V gene end was trimmed by 5 bases and the J gene end by 6 bases; junction bases not matched to a gene: 8.

As DNA, the CDR3 is TGTGCCAGCAGCCCAAGGACAGGGTTAGTAGACGAGCAGTACTTC. Protein sequence: CASSPRTGLVDEQYF. The chain employs TRBV6-5 and TRBJ2-7, with 8 bases lining up with TRBD1. The CDR3 covers 15 residues. Per the germline V gene, CDR1 is MNHEY and CDR2 is SVGAGI. V trimming: 6 bases; J trimming: 5 bases; junction bases outside the gene matches: 12.